This passage covers 3 T cell receptor beta chains from one sample sequenced in a study of T-cell memory formation after mild COVID-19. Each CDR3 protein is one row after TCRdb ran MiXCR on the 5' RACE reads. The sample lists roughly 89,000 distinct CDR3 sequences; 10% to 15% were seen once. Sequencing was carried out using PBMCs or a T cell subset sorted from them (not recorded which). All receptors derive from an adult woman who had mild COVID-19 (a few samples of this study predate the infection). Cell type and time point are not known.

This clonotype showed up just a few times. The V gene is TRBV24-1, the J gene TRBJ2-3; 8 bases line up with TRBD2. Trimming took 3 bases from V and 3 from J; bases not matched to a gene: 4. The CDR3 spans 15 residues. The V gene's germline CDR1 is KGHDR and CDR2 SFDVKD. As DNA, the CDR3 is TGTGCCACCAGTGATAAGCGGGGGTGGACAGATACGCAGTATTTT. This sequence encodes CATSDKRGWTDTQYF.

In this sample, this clonotype turned up many times. The V and J genes are TRBV29-1 and TRBJ2-2; tentative D call: TRBD2 (6 bases). Looked up from germline, CDR1 is SQVTM and CDR2 is ANQGSEA. V shed 5 bases and J shed 3 bases, with 19 bases lying between them. The CDR3 runs 16 residues. DNA of the CDR3: TGCAGCGTTTTTGGGCCAGGACGGGAGCACACCGGGGAGCTGTTTTTT. The encoded protein is CSVFGPGREHTGELFF.

The chain links TRBV4-1 to TRBJ2-5; 7 bases line up with TRBD1. V gave up 2 bases and J gave up 3 bases; unmatched junction bases: 6. Germline V gene lookup returns CDR1 MGHRA and CDR2 YSYEKL. The CDR3 totals 15 residues. CDR3 residues: CASSQNRGTEETQYF. The CDR3, as DNA: TGCGCCAGCAGCCAAAATCGAGGGACAGAAGAGACCCAGTACTTC.